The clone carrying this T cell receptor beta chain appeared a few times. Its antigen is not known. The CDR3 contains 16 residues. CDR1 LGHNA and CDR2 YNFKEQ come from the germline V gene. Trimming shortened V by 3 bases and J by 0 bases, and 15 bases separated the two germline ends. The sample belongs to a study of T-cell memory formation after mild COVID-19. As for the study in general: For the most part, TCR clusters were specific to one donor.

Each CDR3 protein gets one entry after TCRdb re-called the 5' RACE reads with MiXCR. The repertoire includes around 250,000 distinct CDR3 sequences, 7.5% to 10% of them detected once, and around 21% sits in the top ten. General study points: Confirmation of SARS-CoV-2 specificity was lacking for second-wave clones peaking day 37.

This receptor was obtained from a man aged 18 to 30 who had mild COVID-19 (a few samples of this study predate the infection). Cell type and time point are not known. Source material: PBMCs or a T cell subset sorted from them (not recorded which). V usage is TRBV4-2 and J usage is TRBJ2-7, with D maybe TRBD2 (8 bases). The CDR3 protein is CASSQAQGTSSYEQYF. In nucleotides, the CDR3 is TGTGCCAGCAGCCAGGCACAGGGGACTAGCTCCTACGAGCAGTACTTC.